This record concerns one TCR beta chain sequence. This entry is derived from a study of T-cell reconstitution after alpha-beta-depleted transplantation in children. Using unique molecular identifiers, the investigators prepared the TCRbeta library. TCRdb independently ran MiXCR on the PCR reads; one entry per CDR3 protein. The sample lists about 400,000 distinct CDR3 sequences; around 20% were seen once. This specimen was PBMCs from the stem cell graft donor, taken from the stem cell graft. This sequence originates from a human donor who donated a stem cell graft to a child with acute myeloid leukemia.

This CDR3 is CASSFRRGANTQYF. The CDR3 coding sequence is TGTGCCAGCAGCTTCCGCCGGGGGGCGAATACGCAGTATTTT. The chain uses TRBV7-2 and TRBJ2-3, with a tentative D call TRBD2 (7 bases). The length of the CDR3 is 14 residues. Trimming cost V 3 bases and J 7 bases, with 14 bases left between them. The germline gives CDR1 SGHTA, CDR2 FQGNSA.